These 19 T cell receptor beta chains share one sample of origin, sequenced in a study of T cell repertoires in cytomegalovirus infection. TCRdb re-derived calls from the reads in MiXCR, one entry per CDR3 protein. The data show 450,000 to 550,000 distinct CDR3 sequences, approximately 15% seen once. Sequenced input: CD8+ T cells from PBMCs. The receptors derive from a human donor in good health (CMV status not recorded). Some clones in this sample may be carry-over from other donors' samples.

This clonotype was counted ten times or more. V gene TRBV7-6 combines with J gene TRBJ1-5; D not resolved. The germline V gene encodes CDR1 SGHVS and CDR2 FNYEAQ. Trimming took 0 bases from V and 3 from J, leaving 18 bases between them. The CDR3 runs to 18 residues. This CDR3 is CASSLAIPGAPDNQPQHF. DNA of the CDR3: TGTGCCAGCAGCTTAGCGATACCAGGCGCTCCAGACAATCAGCCCCAGCATTTT.

This clonotype has a handful of counts. The rearrangement links TRBV6-5 to TRBJ1-1; 8 nucleotides line up with TRBD1. Per germline, CDR1 MNHEY and CDR2 SVGAGI. The junction had 7 bases not matched to a gene; V was cut back by 4 bases and J by 3 bases. The CDR3 is 15 amino acids. CDR3: CASSSDRGQDTEAFF. The CDR3 DNA sequence: TGTGCCAGCAGTTCCGACAGGGGACAGGACACTGAAGCTTTCTTT.

There are a few counts of this clonotype. J is TRBJ2-7 and V is TRBV28; tentative D call: TRBD1 (6 bases). CDR1 is MDHEN and CDR2 is SYDVKM in the germline V gene. The CDR3 contains 14 residues. The germline V and J ends were trimmed by 6 bases and 3 bases, with 15 bases remaining between them. CDR3 DNA: TGTGCCAGCAGAATGAGTGGGGGCGGCTACGAGCAGTACTTC. Its protein product is CASRMSGGGYEQYF.

This clonotype showed up many times. The chain has TRBV7-6 and TRBJ2-1, with 9 bases lining up with TRBD1. CDR1 and CDR2 (germline): SGHVS, FNYEAQ. The CDR3 has 17 amino acids. Unmatched junction bases numbered 12, after V lost 5 bases and J lost 4 bases. DNA of the CDR3: TGTGCCAGCAGCCCCCGGGGCCGGACAGGGGCGTACAATGAGCAGTTCTTC. Protein sequence: CASSPRGRTGAYNEQFF.

This clonotype was seen a handful of times. This rearrangement joins TRBV4-1 to TRBJ2-1; the D is unclear. The germline gives CDR1 MGHRA, CDR2 YSYEKL. V was pared by 2 bases and J by 6 bases, with 5 bases between. This CDR3 is built from 12 residues. CDR3 sequence: CASSQWGNEQFF. CDR3 DNA: TGCGCCAGCAGCCAATGGGGCAATGAGCAGTTCTTC.

The chain employs TRBV12-3 or TRBV12-4 and TRBJ1-1; 10 positions match TRBD1. V lost 7 bases and J lost 1; bases outside the gene matches: 9. This CDR3 is built from 16 residues. CDR3 DNA sequence: TGTGCCAGCAATATGGACAGGGGGGGACCGAACACTGAAGCTTTCTTT. This translates into CASNMDRGGPNTEAFF.

This clonotype turned up a few times. The chain is built from TRBV6-6 and TRBJ1-4, with D maybe TRBD1 (5 bases). Trimming removed 2 bases at V and 8 bases at J, with 12 bases between. The germline CDR1 and CDR2 sequences are MNHNY and SVGAGI (reference sequence). This CDR3 spans 14 amino acids. The CDR3 reads CASSYGGVDEKLFF. The CDR3 DNA is TGTGCCAGCAGTTACGGGGGGGTGGACGAAAAACTGTTTTTT.

This clonotype was observed a handful of times. The chain carries TRBV20-1 and TRBJ1-2, with D tentatively TRBD1 (5 bases). The CDR3 is made up of 15 amino acids. Germline values: CDR1 DFQATT, CDR2 SNEGSKA (reference sequence). V was cut by 5 bases and J by 4 bases, with 20 bases left in between. CDR3 amino acids: CSAVQSPGPIYGYTF. DNA of the CDR3: TGCAGTGCTGTACAGTCACCGGGGCCCATCTATGGCTACACCTTC.

Ten or more counts support this clonotype. This chain links TRBV5-1 with TRBJ2-1; D unresolved. From germline, CDR1 is SGHRS and CDR2 YFSETQ. The V end lost 3 bases, the J end lost 4 bases, and 11 bases lay between the germline ends. The CDR3 is 14 residues long. In nucleotides, the CDR3 is TGCGCCAGCAGCTGGAACTGGGTGTACAATGAGCAGTTCTTC. Residues: CASSWNWVYNEQFF.

The chain carries TRBV6-1 and TRBJ1-1; possible D gene TRBD1, 5 bases. V dropped 8 bases and J dropped 9 bases, with 22 bases sitting between them. The CDR3 runs to 14 residues. The germline V gene encodes CDR1 MNHNS and CDR2 SASEGT. The CDR3 region has the DNA TGTGCCAGCGACACTCCGGGACTGTACCCCAAAGCTTTCTTT. It is translated as CASDTPGLYPKAFF.

This clonotype was counted at least ten times. This chain connects TRBV7-3 to TRBJ2-1, with D perhaps TRBD2 (6 bases). The CDR3 spans 13 residues. CDR1 and CDR2 (germline): SGHTA, FQGTGA. The V end was cut by 5 bases, the J end by 10 bases, with 15 bases between. This chain's CDR3 is CASSDNGGGEQFF. The CDR3 DNA sequence: TGTGCCAGCAGCGATAATGGGGGAGGCGAGCAGTTCTTC.

To note about this clonotype: A much bigger clone sits one base away, suggesting this may be a read error. The J gene is TRBJ2-3, the V gene TRBV6-8, with TRBD1 matching 7 bases. The CDR3 sequence is 14 residues long. Germline-derived CDR1 and CDR2 are MNHGY and SAAAGT. The CDR3 nucleotides are TGTGCCGGCAGTGACGGACAGGGCACAGATACGCAGTATTTT. Its protein product is CAGSDGQGTDTQYF.

V and J are TRBV15 and TRBJ1-5; no definite D call. Trimming took off 6 bases at V and 5 bases at J, with 29 bases between the two ends. The CDR3 spans 19 residues. Germline loops: CDR1 LNHNV, CDR2 YYDKDF (reference sequence). DNA of the CDR3: TGTGCCACCAGTACTATTTACCACGCCCTGGCGGGGAATTATCAGCCCCAGCATTTT. The encoded protein is CATSTIYHALAGNYQPQHF.

Ten or more counts support this clonotype. The chain couples TRBV6-5 to TRBJ1-2; D is uncertain. Germline CDR1 and CDR2: MNHEY and SVGAGI. CDR3 length: 14 residues. Trimming removed 0 bases at V and 5 bases at J, with 10 bases between. The CDR3 is CASSYSIQSYGYTF. DNA of the CDR3: TGTGCCAGCAGTTACTCGATACAGTCGTATGGCTACACCTTC.

This clonotype was seen a single time. This may arise from a read error, as a much more abundant clone is one base away. The gene calls are TRBV2 and TRBJ2-3; TRBD1 agrees at 10 bases. Germline CDR1 is SNHLY and CDR2 is FYNNEI. This CDR3 is built from 17 residues. The CDR3 nucleotides read TGTGCCAGCACCCTGACCGGGACAGGGGATCCCACAGATACGCAGTGTTTT. Protein: CASTLTGTGDPTDTQCF.

This clonotype was observed at least ten times. CDR3 sequence: CASSLSPGQGVFEAFF. The CDR3 DNA reads TGCGCCAGCAGCTTATCGCCGGGACAGGGGGTATTTGAAGCTTTCTTT. V and J are TRBV5-1 and TRBJ1-1; the match to TRBD1 covers 11 bases. The ends lost 2 bases at V and 7 bases at J; junction bases unmatched: 10. Germline lookup yields CDR1 SGHRS and CDR2 YFSETQ. CDR3 length: 16 amino acids. Full variable domain (rest looked up from reference TRBV5-1 and TRBJ1-1): KAGVTQTPRYLIKTRGQQVTLSCSPISGHRSVSWYQQTPGQGLQFLFEYFSETQRNKGNFPGRFSGRQFSNSRSEMNVSTLELGDSALYLCASSLSPGQGVFEAFFGQGTRLTVV.

The chain couples TRBV7-9 to TRBJ2-5; D is perhaps TRBD2 (5 bases). Germline V lookup: CDR1 SEHNR, CDR2 FQNEAQ (reference sequence). This CDR3 spans 15 amino acids. Trimming cost V 3 bases and J 1 base, with 12 bases left between them. CDR3 residues: CASSLLRARQETQYF. CDR3 in DNA: TGTGCCAGCAGCTTGCTGAGGGCCCGCCAAGAGACCCAGTACTTC.

As regards this clonotype: A much larger clone lies a single base off, so this may be a read error. It is likely a read error, because the conserved phenylalanine at the end of the CDR3 is missing. The chain's CDR3 is CASSIDTNLYGYTL. The DNA for the CDR3 is TGTGCCAGCAGCATTGACACAAACCTCTATGGCTACACCTTA. The rearrangement uses TRBV7-9 and TRBJ1-2; no clear D gene. Per germline, CDR1 SEHNR and CDR2 FQNEAQ (reference sequence). This CDR3 is 14 amino acids long. The germline V and J ends were trimmed by 5 bases and 4 bases, with 14 bases remaining between them.

The chain has TRBV9 and TRBJ2-2; 11 bases fit TRBD1. The CDR3 extends over 16 amino acids. The J segment lost 5 bases and the V segment lost 2 bases, leaving 5 bases of the junction unmatched. Per germline, CDR1 SGDLS and CDR2 YYNGEE. The CDR3 sequence is CASSVAGTGGTGELFF. The CDR3 nucleotides read TGTGCCAGCAGCGTCGCCGGGACAGGGGGAACCGGGGAGCTGTTTTTT.